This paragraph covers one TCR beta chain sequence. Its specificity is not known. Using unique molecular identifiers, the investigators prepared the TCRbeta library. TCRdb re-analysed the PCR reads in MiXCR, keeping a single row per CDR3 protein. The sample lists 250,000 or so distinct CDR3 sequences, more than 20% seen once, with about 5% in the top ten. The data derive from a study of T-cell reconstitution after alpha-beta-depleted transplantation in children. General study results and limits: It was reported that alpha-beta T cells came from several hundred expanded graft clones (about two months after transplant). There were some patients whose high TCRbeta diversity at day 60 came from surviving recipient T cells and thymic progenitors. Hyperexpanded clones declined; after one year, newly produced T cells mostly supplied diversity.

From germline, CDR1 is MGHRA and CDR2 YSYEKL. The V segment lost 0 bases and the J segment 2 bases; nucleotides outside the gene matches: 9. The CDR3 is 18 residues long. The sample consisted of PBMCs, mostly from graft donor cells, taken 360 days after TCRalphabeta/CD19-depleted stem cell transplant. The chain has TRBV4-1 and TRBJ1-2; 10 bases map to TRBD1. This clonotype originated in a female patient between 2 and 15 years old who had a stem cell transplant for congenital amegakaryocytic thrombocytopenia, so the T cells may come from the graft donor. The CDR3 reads CASSQDPGQGLGNYGYTF. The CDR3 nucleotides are TGCGCCAGCAGCCAAGATCCGGGACAGGGGTTGGGGAACTATGGCTACACCTTC.